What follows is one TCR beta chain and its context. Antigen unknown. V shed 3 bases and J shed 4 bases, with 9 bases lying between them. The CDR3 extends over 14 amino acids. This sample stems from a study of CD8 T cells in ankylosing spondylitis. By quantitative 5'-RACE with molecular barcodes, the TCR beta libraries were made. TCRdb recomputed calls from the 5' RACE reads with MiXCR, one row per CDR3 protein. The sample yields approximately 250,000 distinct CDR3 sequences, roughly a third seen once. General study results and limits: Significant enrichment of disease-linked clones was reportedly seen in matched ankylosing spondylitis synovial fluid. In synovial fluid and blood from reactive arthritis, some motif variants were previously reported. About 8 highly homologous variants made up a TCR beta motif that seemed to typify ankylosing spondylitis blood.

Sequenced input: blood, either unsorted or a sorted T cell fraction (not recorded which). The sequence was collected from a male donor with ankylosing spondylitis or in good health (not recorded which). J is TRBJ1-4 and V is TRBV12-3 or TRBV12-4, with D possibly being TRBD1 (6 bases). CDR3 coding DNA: TGTGCCAGCAGTTTTGGGGGCTATAATGAAAAACTGTTTTTT. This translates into CASSFGGYNEKLFF.